The subject of this entry is one T cell receptor (beta chain). The antigen is undetermined. Germline CDR1 reads MGHRA; CDR2 reads YSYEKL. The CDR3 has 18 amino acids. Trimming removed 4 bases from V and 5 bases from J; junction bases left unmatched: 18. The table came from immunoSEQ multiplex PCR; TCRdb's copy has only in-frame clones and leaves some out. Of 95,000 to 150,000 clones listed, roughly nine tenths are singletons. This entry is derived from a study of T cell responses to AZD1222 COVID-19 vaccine. Overall study results and limits: Baseline serology detected seropositivity in only five to seven AZD1222 recipients. Among the donors, most were white British and more were female, and clonal diversity was possibly underestimated.

The sample here was peripheral blood, taken on day 0 of AZD1222 vaccination. The chain is built from TRBV4-1 and TRBJ2-3; 7 positions agree with TRBD2. The clonotype was recovered from an adult in good health. CDR3 sequence reads: CASSPPGDVGGYGDTQYF. The CDR3, as DNA: TGCGCCAGCAGCCCTCCCGGGGACGTGGGGGGGTATGGAGATACGCAGTATTTT.